The text below deals with one T cell receptor (beta chain). The antigen remains unidentified. CDR3 length: 16 residues. Between the trimmed V and J ends, which lost 5 bases and 1 base, there was a span of 18 bases. From germline, CDR1 is LNHDA and CDR2 SQIVND (reference sequence). This sample stems from a study of T cell responses to AZD1222 COVID-19 vaccine. Study conclusions and caveats: Elevations in Spike-specific TCR breadth and depth followed administration of two AZD1222 doses. Repertoire sampling occurred only after the peak T cell response.

Measured with immunoSEQ multiplex PCR; TCRdb has only the in-frame clones, and not every one. The sample lists 100,000 or so clones, about 90% occurring once. The sample here was peripheral blood, taken on day 0 of AZD1222 vaccination. This rearrangement joins TRBV19 to TRBJ2-7; D possibly corresponds to TRBD2 (6 bases). This receptor was obtained from an adult in good health. CDR3 coding DNA: TGTGCCAGTAGTGGGGGGTGGGGAGAACCGTCCTACGAGCAGTACTTC. As protein: CASSGGWGEPSYEQYF.